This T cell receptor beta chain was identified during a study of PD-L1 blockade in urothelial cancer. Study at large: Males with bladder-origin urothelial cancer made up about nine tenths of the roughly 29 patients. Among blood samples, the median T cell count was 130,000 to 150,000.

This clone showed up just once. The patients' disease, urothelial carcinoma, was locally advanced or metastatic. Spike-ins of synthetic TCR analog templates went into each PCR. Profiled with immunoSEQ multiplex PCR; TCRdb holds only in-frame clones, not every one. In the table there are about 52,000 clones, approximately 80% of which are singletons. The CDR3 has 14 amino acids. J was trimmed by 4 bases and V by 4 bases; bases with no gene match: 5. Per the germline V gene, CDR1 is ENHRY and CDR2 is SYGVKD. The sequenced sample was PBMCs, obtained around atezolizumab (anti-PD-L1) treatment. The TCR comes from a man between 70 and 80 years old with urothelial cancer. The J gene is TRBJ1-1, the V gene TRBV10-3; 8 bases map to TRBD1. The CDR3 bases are TGTGCCATCAGTGCAGGGGGCGCGGGCACTGAAGCTTTCTTT. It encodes CAISAGGAGTEAFF.